Listed below are T cell receptor beta chains from one sample, sequenced in a study of blood T cell repertoires in COVID-19. Assay used: immunoSEQ multiplex PCR; TCRdb lists only in-frame clones, some missing. The table lists approximately 200,000 clones, about 80% of them singletons. The sequencing input was peripheral blood. Source of these receptors: a human donor with acute or convalescent COVID-19. The donor label of this sample is uncertain. CDR3s include the opening cysteine and the closing phenylalanine or tryptophan. D genes are given only for firm matches. Where a row states a size, it is once, few, many or the class of an expanded clone; other rows omit it.

>TRBJ1-5|TRBV5-5|NA|NA
TGTGCCAGCAGCTTGGTCTCCCGGGGGGATCAGCCCCAGCATTTT
CASSLVSRGDQPQHF
>TRBJ2-7|TRBV2|TRBD1|NA
TGTGCCAGTTCGGGACAGGGGATCGAGCAGTACTTC
CASSGQGIEQYF
>TRBJ2-7|TRBV30|NA|NA
TGTGCCTGGAGTGTAAGTGCCGGCTACGAGCAGTACTTC
CAWSVSAGYEQYF
>TRBJ1-5|TRBV30|TRBD1|NA
TGTGCCTGGAGTGTGGGACAGGTCCCGAATCAGCCCCAGCATTTT
CAWSVGQVPNQPQHF
>TRBJ2-3|TRBV7-2|NA|once
TGTGCCAGCAGCCTTAGCACAGATACGCAGTATTTT
CASSLSTDTQYF
>TRBJ1-1|TRBV6-1|TRBD1|NA
TGTGCCAGCAGTGAACCTACAGGGGGCCGTACTGAAGCTTTCTTT
CASSEPTGGRTEAFF
>TRBJ2-5|TRBV5-6|TRBD2|NA
TGTGCCAGCAGCCCCCGCGGGGGGGCGCTCGGAGAGACCCAGTACTTC
CASSPRGGALGETQYF
>TRBJ2-3|TRBV5-4|TRBD2|NA
TGTGCCAGCAGCCCCACTAGCGGGAGGGCCGCAGATACGCAGTATTTT
CASSPTSGRAADTQYF
>TRBJ2-1|TRBV7-9|TRBD2|NA
TGTGCCAGCAGAGTCCCTAGCGGGGGGGCAAATGAGCAGTTCTTC
CASRVPSGGANEQFF
>TRBJ2-1|TRBV12-5|TRBD2|NA
TGTGCTAGTGGCCTCTACCTGACTAGCGGGAGCGGTAATGAGCAGTTCTTC
CASGLYLTSGSGNEQFF
>TRBJ2-5|TRBV7-9|TRBD2|NA
TGTGCCAGCAGCCCCTTAGCGGGAGGGCCATCTGAGACCCAGTACTTC
CASSPLAGGPSETQYF
>TRBJ2-3|TRBV9|NA|NA
TGTGCCAGCAGCGGCCAGACTAGCACAGATACGCAGTATTTT
CASSGQTSTDTQYF
>TRBJ1-1|TRBV6-2/TRBV6-3|NA|NA
TGTGCCAGCAGTTACTCGACAACGAACACTGAAGCTTTCTTT
CASSYSTTNTEAFF
>TRBJ2-7|TRBV30|NA|NA
TGTGCCTGGAGCGCGGACATCGGGTACGAGCAGTACTTC
CAWSADIGYEQYF
>TRBJ2-5|TRBV9|NA|NA
TGTGCCAGCAGCTTCTTTGAGGGAGTACAAGAGACCCAGTACTTC
CASSFFEGVQETQYF
>TRBJ2-2|TRBV9|TRBD2|NA
TGTGCCAGCAGCGTAGTTGCTAGCGGCCCGAACACCGGGGAGCTGTTTTTT
CASSVVASGPNTGELFF
>TRBJ1-4|TRBV7-9|NA|once
TGTGCCAGCAGCTTAGTTTCAGTTAATGAAAAACTGTTTTTT
CASSLVSVNEKLFF
>TRBJ2-5|TRBV7-2|NA|NA
TGTGCCAGCAGCCAAAGACAGGGAGGAGAGACCCAGTACTTC
CASSQRQGGETQYF